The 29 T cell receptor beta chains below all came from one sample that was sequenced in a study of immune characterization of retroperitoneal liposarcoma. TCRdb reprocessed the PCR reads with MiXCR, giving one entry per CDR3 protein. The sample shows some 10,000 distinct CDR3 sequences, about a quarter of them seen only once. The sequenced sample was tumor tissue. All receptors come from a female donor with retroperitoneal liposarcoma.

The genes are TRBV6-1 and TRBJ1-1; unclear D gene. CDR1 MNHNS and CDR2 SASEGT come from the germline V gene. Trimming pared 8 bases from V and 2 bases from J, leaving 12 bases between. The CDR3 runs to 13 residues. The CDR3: CASCDSPNTEAFF. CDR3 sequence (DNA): TGTGCCAGCTGCGATAGTCCAAACACTGAAGCTTTCTTT.

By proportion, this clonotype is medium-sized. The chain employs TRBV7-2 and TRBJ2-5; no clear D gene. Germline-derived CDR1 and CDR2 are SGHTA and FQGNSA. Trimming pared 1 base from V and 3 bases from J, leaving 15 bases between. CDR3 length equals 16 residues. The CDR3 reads CASSLGLETAKETQYF. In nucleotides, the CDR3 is TGTGCCAGCAGCTTAGGCCTCGAAACAGCGAAAGAGACCCAGTACTTC.

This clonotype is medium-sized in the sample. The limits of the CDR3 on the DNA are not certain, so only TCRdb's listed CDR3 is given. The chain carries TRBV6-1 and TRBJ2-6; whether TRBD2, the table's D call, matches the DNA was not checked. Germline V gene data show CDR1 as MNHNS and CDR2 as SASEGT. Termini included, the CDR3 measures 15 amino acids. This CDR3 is CASSGGTFGANVLTF.

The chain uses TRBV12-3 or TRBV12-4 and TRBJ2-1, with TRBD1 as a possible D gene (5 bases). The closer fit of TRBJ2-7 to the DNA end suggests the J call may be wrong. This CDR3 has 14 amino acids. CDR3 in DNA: TGTGCCAGCAGTCCCCGACAGTCCTACAATGAGCAGTACTTC. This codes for CASSPRQSYNEQYF.

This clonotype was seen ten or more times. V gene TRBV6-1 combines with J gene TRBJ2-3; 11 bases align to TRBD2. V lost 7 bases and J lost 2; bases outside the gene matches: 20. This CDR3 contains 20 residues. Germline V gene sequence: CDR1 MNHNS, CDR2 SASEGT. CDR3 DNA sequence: TGTGCCAGCACCCCCTCGTTAGCGGGGGGGCGCACCTCCTCCACAGATACGCAGTATTTT. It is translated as CASTPSLAGGRTSSTDTQYF.

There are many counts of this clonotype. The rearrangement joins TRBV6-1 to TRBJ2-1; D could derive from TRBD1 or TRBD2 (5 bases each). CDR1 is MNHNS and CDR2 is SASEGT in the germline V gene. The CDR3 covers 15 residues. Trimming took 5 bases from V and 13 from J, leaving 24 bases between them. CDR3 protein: CASSHRDAWSETQFF. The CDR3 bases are TGTGCCAGCAGTCACCGGGACGCGTGGAGTGAGACCCAGTTCTTC.

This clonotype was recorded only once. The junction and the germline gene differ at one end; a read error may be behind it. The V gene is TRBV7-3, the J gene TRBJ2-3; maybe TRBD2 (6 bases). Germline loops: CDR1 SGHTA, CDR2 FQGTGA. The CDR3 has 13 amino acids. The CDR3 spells CASSLVGGDEQFF. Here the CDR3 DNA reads TGTGCCAGCAGCTTAGTAGGAGGGGATGAGCAGTTCTTT.

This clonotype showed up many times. CDR3 sequence: CASRHRQGRYNEQFF. The DNA of the CDR3 is TGTGCCAGCAGACATAGACAGGGGAGGTACAATGAGCAGTTCTTC. The chain links TRBV6-1 to TRBJ2-1; 8 bases map to TRBD1. The germline CDR1 and CDR2 sequences are MNHNS and SASEGT. V lost 6 bases to trimming and J lost 4 bases; unmatched junction nucleotides: 8. The CDR3 has 15 amino acids.

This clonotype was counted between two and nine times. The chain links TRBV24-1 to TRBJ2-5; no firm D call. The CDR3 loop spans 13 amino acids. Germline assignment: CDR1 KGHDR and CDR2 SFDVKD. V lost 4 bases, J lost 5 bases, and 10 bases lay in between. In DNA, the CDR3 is TGTGCCACCAGTGAACCCCTGAGGGAGACCCAGTACTTC. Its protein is CATSEPLRETQYF.

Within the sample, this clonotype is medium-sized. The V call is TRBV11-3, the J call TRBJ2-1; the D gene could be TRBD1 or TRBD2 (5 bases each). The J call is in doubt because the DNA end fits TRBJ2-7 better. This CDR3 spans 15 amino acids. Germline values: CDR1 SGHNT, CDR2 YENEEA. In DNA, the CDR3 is TGTGCCAGCAGCTCATCAGGGAGCTCCTACAATGAGCAGTACTTC. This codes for CASSSSGSSYNEQYF.

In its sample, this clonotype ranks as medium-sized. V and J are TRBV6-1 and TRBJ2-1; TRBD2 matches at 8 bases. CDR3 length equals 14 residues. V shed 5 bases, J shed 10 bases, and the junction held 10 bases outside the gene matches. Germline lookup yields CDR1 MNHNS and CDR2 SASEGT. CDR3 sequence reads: CASSYTQRGYEQFF. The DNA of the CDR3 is TGTGCCAGCAGTTATACCCAGCGGGGGTACGAGCAGTTCTTC.

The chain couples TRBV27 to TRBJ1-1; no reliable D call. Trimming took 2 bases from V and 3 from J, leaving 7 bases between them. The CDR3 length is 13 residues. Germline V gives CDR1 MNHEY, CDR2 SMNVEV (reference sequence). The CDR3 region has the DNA TGTGCCAGCAGTTTAGGTTCAGACACTGAAGCTTTCTTT. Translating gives CASSLGSDTEAFF.

CDR3 sequence: CASGLIVEGYTF. The CDR3 DNA follows: TGTGCCAGCGGTCTAATCGTGGAGGGCTACACCTTC. V usage is TRBV12-3 or TRBV12-4 and J usage is TRBJ1-2; no clear D gene. There are 12 residues in the CDR3. Deletions cut 8 bases from V and 8 bases from J, with 15 bases between.

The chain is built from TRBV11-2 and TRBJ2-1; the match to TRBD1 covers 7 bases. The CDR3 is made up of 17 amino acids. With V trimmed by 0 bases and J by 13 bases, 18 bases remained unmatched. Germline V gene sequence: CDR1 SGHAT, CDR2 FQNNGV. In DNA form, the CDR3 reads TGTGCCAGCAGCTTAGATTCCGCCCTAGGGGGCAGAGAGACCCAGTTCTTC. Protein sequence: CASSLDSALGGRETQFF.

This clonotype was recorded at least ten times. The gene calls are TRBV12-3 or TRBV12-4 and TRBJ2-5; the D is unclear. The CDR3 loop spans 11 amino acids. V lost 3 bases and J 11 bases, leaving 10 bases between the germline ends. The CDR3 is CASSFLNEQYF. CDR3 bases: TGTGCCAGCAGTTTCCTGAATGAGCAGTACTTC.

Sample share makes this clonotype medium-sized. CDR3 loop: CASSENLGTEAFF. In nucleotides, the CDR3 is TGTGCCAGCAGTGAAAACCTGGGCACTGAAGCTTTCTTT. This sequence joins TRBV6-1 and TRBJ1-1; no reliable D call. The CDR3 totals 13 residues. CDR1 and CDR2 (germline): MNHNS, SASEGT. Trimming removed 2 bases from V and 4 bases from J, with 8 bases in between.

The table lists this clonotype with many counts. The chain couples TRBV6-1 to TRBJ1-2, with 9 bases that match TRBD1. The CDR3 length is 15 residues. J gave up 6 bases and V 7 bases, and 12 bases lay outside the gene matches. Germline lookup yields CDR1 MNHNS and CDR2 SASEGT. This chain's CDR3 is CASTRRQGETHGYTF. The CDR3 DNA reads TGTGCCAGCACCCGAAGACAGGGGGAAACGCATGGCTACACCTTC.

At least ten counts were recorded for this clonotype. CDR3 amino acids: CASSETQKLAGVPYEQFF. In DNA form, the CDR3 reads TGTGCCAGCAGTGAGACACAAAAACTAGCGGGGGTCCCCTACGAGCAGTTCTTC. The V call is TRBV12-3 or TRBV12-4, the J call TRBJ2-1, with TRBD2 matching 11 bases. Trimming removed 5 bases from V and 10 bases from J; junction bases left unmatched: 19. The CDR3 length is 18 residues.

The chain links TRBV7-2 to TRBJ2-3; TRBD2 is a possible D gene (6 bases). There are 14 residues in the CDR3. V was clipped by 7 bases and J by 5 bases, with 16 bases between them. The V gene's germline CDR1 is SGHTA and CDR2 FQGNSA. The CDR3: CASTFSGGVDTQYF. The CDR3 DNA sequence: TGTGCCAGCACCTTTAGCGGAGGCGTAGATACGCAGTATTTT. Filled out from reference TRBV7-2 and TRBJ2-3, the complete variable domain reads GAGVSQSPSNKVTEKGKDVELRCDPISGHTALYWYRQSLGQGLEFLIYFQGNSAPDKSGLPSDRFSAERTGGSVSTLTIQRTQQEDSAVYLCASTFSGGVDTQYFGPGTRLTVL.

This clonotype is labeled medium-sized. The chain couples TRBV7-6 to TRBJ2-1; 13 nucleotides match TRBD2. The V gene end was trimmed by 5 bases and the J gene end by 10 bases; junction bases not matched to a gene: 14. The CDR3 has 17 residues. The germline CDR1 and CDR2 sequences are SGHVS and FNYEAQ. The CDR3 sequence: CASSTTSGGSMSYEQFF. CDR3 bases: TGTGCCAGCAGCACGACTAGCGGGGGGTCCATGTCCTACGAGCAGTTCTTC.

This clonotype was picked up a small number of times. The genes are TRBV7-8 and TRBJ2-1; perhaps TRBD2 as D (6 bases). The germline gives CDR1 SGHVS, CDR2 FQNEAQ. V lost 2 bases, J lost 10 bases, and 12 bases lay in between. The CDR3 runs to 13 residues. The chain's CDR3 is CASSLSLAYEQFF. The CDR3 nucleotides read TGTGCCAGCAGCTTATCACTAGCCTACGAGCAGTTCTTC.

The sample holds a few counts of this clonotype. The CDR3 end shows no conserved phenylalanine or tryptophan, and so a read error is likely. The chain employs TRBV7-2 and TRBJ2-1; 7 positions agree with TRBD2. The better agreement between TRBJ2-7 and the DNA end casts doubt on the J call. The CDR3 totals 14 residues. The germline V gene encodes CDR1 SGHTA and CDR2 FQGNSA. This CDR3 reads CASSRRGSSYEQYP. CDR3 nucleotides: TGTGCCAGCAGCAGACGCGGGAGTTCCTACGAGCAGTACCCC.

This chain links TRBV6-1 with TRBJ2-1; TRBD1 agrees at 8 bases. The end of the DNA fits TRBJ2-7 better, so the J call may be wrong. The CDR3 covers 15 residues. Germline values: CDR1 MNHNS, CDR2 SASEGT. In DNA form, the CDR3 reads TGTGCCACTCATTCCCCGGACAGGGCTTTCTACGAGCAGTACTTC. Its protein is CATHSPDRAFYEQYF.

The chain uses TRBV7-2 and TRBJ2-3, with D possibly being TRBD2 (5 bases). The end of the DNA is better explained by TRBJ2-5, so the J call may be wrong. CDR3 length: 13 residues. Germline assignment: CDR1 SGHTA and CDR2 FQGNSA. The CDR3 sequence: CASSLTREETQYF. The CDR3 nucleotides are TGTGCCAGCAGCCTTACTAGAGAAGAGACCCAGTACTTC.

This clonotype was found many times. The CDR3 spells CASSLASSGGEEQFF. The CDR3 DNA reads as TGTGCCAGCAGCTTAGCATCTAGCGGGGGTGAGGAGCAGTTCTTC. The chain employs TRBV7-9 and TRBJ2-1; the match to TRBD2 covers 10 bases. Unmatched junction bases numbered 6, after V lost 0 bases and J lost 10 bases. This CDR3 comprises 15 residues. Per germline, CDR1 SEHNR and CDR2 FQNEAQ (reference sequence).

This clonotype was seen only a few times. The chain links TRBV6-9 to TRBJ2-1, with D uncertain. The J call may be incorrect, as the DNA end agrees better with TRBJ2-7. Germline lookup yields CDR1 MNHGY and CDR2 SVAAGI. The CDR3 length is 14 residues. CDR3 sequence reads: CASSYSGDYDEQYF. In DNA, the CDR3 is TGTGCCAGCAGTTATAGTGGGGATTACGATGAGCAGTACTTC.

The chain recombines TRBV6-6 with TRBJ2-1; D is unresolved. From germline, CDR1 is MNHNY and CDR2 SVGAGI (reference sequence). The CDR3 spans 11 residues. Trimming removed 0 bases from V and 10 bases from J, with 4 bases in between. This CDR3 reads CASSYSGEQFF. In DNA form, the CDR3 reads TGTGCCAGCAGTTACTCGGGGGAGCAGTTCTTC.

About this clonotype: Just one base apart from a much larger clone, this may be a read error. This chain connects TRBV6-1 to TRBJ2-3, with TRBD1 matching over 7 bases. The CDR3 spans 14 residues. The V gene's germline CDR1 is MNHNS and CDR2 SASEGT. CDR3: CASRPRQGRDTKYF. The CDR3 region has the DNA TGTGCCAGCAGACCTAGACAGGGAAGAGATACGAAGTATTTT.

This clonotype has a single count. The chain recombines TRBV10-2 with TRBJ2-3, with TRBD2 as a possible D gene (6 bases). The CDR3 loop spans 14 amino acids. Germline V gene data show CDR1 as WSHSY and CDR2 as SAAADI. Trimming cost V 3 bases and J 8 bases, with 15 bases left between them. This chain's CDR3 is CASSDGTRGGTQYF. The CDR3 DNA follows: TGCGCCAGCAGTGATGGTACGCGGGGTGGTACGCAGTATTTT.